This T cell receptor (beta chain) was profiled in a study of blood T cells in healthy people across ages. Notes on the study in general: Older individuals had lower TCR beta diversity per million T cells (the decline was roughly linear).

Germline V gene data show CDR1 as MNHEY and CDR2 as SVGEGT. The CDR3 is 15 amino acids. V gave up 8 bases and J gave up 1 base, with 17 bases separating them. Using a J-beta primer mix together with a sample-barcoded 5' primer, a second PCR was run for roughly 6 to 12 cycles. TCRdb independently ran MiXCR on the 5' RACE reads; one entry per CDR3 protein. Of hundreds of thousands of distinct CDR3 sequences in the sample, around a quarter were seen once. Turning to this clonotype: Its antigen is as yet unknown.

The same specimen was also included in a second study, on T cells of mothers and their children. That work adds: RNA that had been extracted went wholly into cDNA synthesis, at about 1.5 ug per 15 ul.

The sequenced material came from blood. This clonotype originated in a boy between 10 and 17 years old in good health. This sequence joins TRBV6-2 or TRBV6-3 and TRBJ2-5; D possibly matches TRBD1 or TRBD2 (5 bases each). CDR3 nucleotide sequence: TGTGCCAGCGTGGGGGAGCTTCAGCCCCAAGAGACCCAGTACTTC. Encoded protein: CASVGELQPQETQYF.